Presented here are 27 T cell receptor beta chains from one specimen sequenced in a study of blood T cell repertoires in COVID-19 (dated by TCRdb to 2018 to 2020). The method was the immunoSEQ multiplex PCR assay. This is the immuneACCESS table as TCRdb keeps it, with only in-frame sequences that have V and J called. A part of the clones is gone; compared with another copy, unresolved V genes explain less than half, and the rest is unexplained. The sample profile shows 200,000 to 250,000 clones; 85% to 90% of them were found once. The top ten constitute 2% to 3% of the sample. Source material: peripheral blood. The receptors originated from a man aged 25 to 40 with COVID-19, enrolled during active disease.

This rearrangement joins TRBV19 to TRBJ1-1; perhaps TRBD1 as D (6 bases). The CDR3 covers 12 residues. The V end lost 6 bases, the J end lost 8 bases, and 13 bases lay between the germline ends. CDR1 and CDR2 from the germline V gene are LNHDA and SQIVND (reference sequence). CDR3 in DNA: TGTGCCAGTAGCGGGCCAGGACAGGAAGCTTTCTTT. Translation gives CASSGPGQEAFF. Filled out from reference TRBV19 and TRBJ1-1, the complete variable domain reads DGGITQSPKYLFRKEGQNVTLSCEQNLNHDAMYWYRQDPGQGLRLIYYSQIVNDFQKGDIAEGYSVSREKKESFPLTVTSAQKNPTAFYLCASSGPGQEAFFGQGTRLTVV.

The chain is built from TRBV10-3 and TRBJ2-1; TRBD2 aligns across 9 bases. J lost 6 bases, V lost 3 bases, and 9 bases had no gene match. CDR3 length: 16 amino acids. Germline V gene data show CDR1 as ENHRY and CDR2 as SYGVKD. This chain's CDR3 is CAISEGVAGVGNEQFF. CDR3 nucleotide sequence: TGTGCCATCAGTGAAGGGGTAGCGGGAGTTGGCAATGAGCAGTTCTTC.

V and J are TRBV19 and TRBJ1-1, with D hard to call. CDR3 size: 13 residues. The germline CDR1 and CDR2 sequences are LNHDA and SQIVND (reference sequence). Deletions cut 7 bases from V and 5 bases from J, with 14 bases between. This chain's CDR3 is CASNAQKSTEAFF. CDR3 nucleotide sequence: TGTGCCAGTAATGCACAGAAGAGTACTGAAGCTTTCTTT.

This clone was seen a single time. This chain uses TRBV11-2 with TRBJ2-7, with 8 bases aligning to TRBD1. This CDR3 has 14 residues. The V gene's germline CDR1 is SGHAT and CDR2 FQNNGV. V gave up 2 bases and J gave up 5 bases; unmatched junction bases: 5. The CDR3 spells CASSLRQGSHEQYF. As DNA, the CDR3 is TGTGCCAGCAGCTTAAGACAGGGGTCCCACGAGCAGTACTTC.

The rearrangement links TRBV7-3 to TRBJ2-3; no clear D. Germline CDR1 and CDR2: SGHTA and FQGTGA. The CDR3 is 15 amino acids. Trimming shortened V by 2 bases and J by 3 bases, and 12 bases separated the two germline ends. The CDR3 here is CASSLGQLRTDTQYF. DNA for the CDR3: TGTGCCAGCAGCTTAGGGCAGCTCCGAACAGATACGCAGTATTTT.

The chain couples TRBV6-2 or TRBV6-3 to TRBJ1-2; weak D call: TRBD1 (5 bases). The V gene lost 2 bases and the J gene lost 4 bases, with 17 bases spanning the gap. The CDR3 is 16 amino acids. The germline V gene has CDR1 MNHEY and CDR2 SVGEGT. CDR3 region: CASSYGARQRSYGYTF. The DNA of the CDR3 is TGTGCCAGCAGTTACGGAGCGCGACAGAGGAGCTATGGCTACACCTTC.

V and J are TRBV28 and TRBJ2-1, with TRBD1 matching over 8 bases. Germline V gene sequence: CDR1 MDHEN, CDR2 SYDVKM. The ends lost 6 bases at V and 1 base at J; junction bases unmatched: 5. This CDR3 spans 15 amino acids. The CDR3 region is CASRLRQGSYNEQFF. CDR3 DNA sequence: TGTGCCAGCAGACTTAGACAGGGGTCCTACAATGAGCAGTTCTTC.

This clone was detected only a few times. The rearrangement uses TRBV29-1 and TRBJ1-2; weak D call: TRBD1 (5 bases). The V end lost 3 bases, the J end lost 5 bases, and 13 bases lay between the germline ends. This CDR3 has 13 amino acids. Per the germline V gene, CDR1 is SQVTM and CDR2 is ANQGSEA. The CDR3 sequence is CSVERLGGYGYTF. CDR3 coding DNA: TGCAGCGTTGAGAGGCTGGGGGGTTATGGCTACACCTTC.

This chain joins TRBV11-2 and TRBJ1-3; no reliable D call. V was clipped by 3 bases and J by 0 bases, with 12 bases between them. Germline V gives CDR1 SGHAT, CDR2 FQNNGV. The CDR3 covers 16 residues. The CDR3 coding sequence is TGTGCCAGCAGCTTCGGAGGCCTAAGCTCTGGAAACACCATATATTTT. Its protein product is CASSFGGLSSGNTIYF.

The chain employs TRBV5-1 and TRBJ1-1, with 8 bases that match TRBD1. The CDR3 is made up of 15 amino acids. CDR1 is SGHRS and CDR2 is YFSETQ in the germline V gene. V trimming: 3 bases; J trimming: 4 bases; junction bases outside the gene matches: 8. CDR3 sequence reads: CASSSSRGQSTEAFF. CDR3 DNA: TGCGCCAGCAGCTCCAGCAGGGGGCAGAGCACTGAAGCTTTCTTT.

The V call is TRBV7-2, the J call TRBJ2-7, with TRBD1 matching 9 bases. Germline V lookup: CDR1 SGHTA, CDR2 FQGNSA. V shed 5 bases, J shed 3 bases, and the junction held 2 bases outside the gene matches. The CDR3 covers 13 residues. CDR3 amino acids: CASSRGQGYEQYF. Written as DNA, the CDR3 is TGTGCCAGCAGCCGGGGACAGGGCTACGAGCAGTACTTC.

This clone showed up just once. This chain uses TRBV6-5 with TRBJ2-1; the match to TRBD1 covers 7 bases. This CDR3 spans 15 amino acids. CDR1 and CDR2 (germline): MNHEY, SVGAGI. The trim removed 10 bases at V and 7 bases at J, leaving 16 bases unmatched. This chain's CDR3 is CATNRRQGRKNEQFF. DNA for the CDR3: TGTGCCACCAACAGGAGACAGGGTAGGAAGAATGAGCAGTTCTTC.

This clone was seen only a few times. The rearrangement uses TRBV27 and TRBJ2-3; TRBD2 is a possible D gene (6 bases). Trimming took 6 bases from V and 3 from J, leaving 16 bases between them. The CDR3 runs 15 residues. CDR1 MNHEY and CDR2 SMNVEV come from the germline V gene (reference sequence). The CDR3 DNA is TGTGCCAGCAGGACTAGGACTCAAAGGACAGATACGCAGTATTTT. This encodes CASRTRTQRTDTQYF.

The CDR3 DNA follows: TGCGCCAGCAGCATCCCCCTCTCTGGGGCCAACGTCCTGACTTTC. Encoded protein: CASSIPLSGANVLTF. The V call is TRBV5-1, the J call TRBJ2-6; no clear D gene. CDR1 and CDR2 from the germline V gene are SGHRS and YFSETQ. V was cut by 4 bases and J by 0 bases, with 8 bases left in between. The CDR3 length is 15 residues.

J is TRBJ1-1 and V is TRBV9; TRBD1 agrees at 9 bases. Germline trimming cut 4 bases from V and 3 bases from J; bases unmatched to any gene: 7. The CDR3 has 15 residues. Germline values: CDR1 SGDLS, CDR2 YYNGEE. The DNA for the CDR3 is TGTGCCAGCAGCTTCCAGGGACAGGGCGACACTGAAGCTTTCTTT. Translating it yields CASSFQGQGDTEAFF.

The chain has TRBV24-1 and TRBJ2-4, with TRBD1 as a possible D gene (6 bases). There are 17 residues in the CDR3. Germline V gene sequence: CDR1 KGHDR, CDR2 SFDVKD. V gave up 4 bases and J gave up 0 bases, with 15 bases separating them. The CDR3 sequence: CATSENRTVLAKNIQYF. CDR3 nucleotide sequence: TGTGCCACCAGTGAGAATAGGACAGTGCTAGCCAAAAACATTCAGTACTTC.

This sequence joins TRBV5-3 and TRBJ2-7; D is possibly TRBD1 (6 bases). TRBV5-3 is an ORF for which the function is uncertain. Trimming removed 3 bases at V and 2 bases at J, with 18 bases between. This CDR3 has 16 amino acids. CDR3 nucleotide sequence: TGTGCCAGAAGCTATGATACGGGACATAAGACCTACGAGCAGTACTTC. Its translation: CARSYDTGHKTYEQYF.

The chain carries TRBV19 and TRBJ1-5, with 9 bases matching TRBD1. V shed 6 bases, J shed 7 bases, and the junction held 4 bases outside the gene matches. The CDR3 contains 13 residues. Germline loops: CDR1 LNHDA, CDR2 SQIVND (reference sequence). This CDR3 reads CASRRDREQPQHF. CDR3 sequence (DNA): TGTGCCAGTAGGAGGGACAGGGAGCAGCCCCAGCATTTT.

The sample holds one count of this clone. This rearrangement joins TRBV18 to TRBJ2-7; TRBD1 is a possible D gene (6 bases). Germline V gives CDR1 KGHSH, CDR2 LQKENI. The V end lost 3 bases, the J end lost 3 bases, and 9 bases lay between the germline ends. The CDR3 is 13 residues long. Written as DNA, the CDR3 is TGTGCCAGCTCACCGTCACAGGGCTACGAGCAGTACTTC. Translated: CASSPSQGYEQYF.

This chain connects TRBV6-6 to TRBJ1-2, with D possibly matching TRBD1 (6 bases). Trimming cost V 6 bases and J 4 bases, with 21 bases left between them. This CDR3 spans 16 amino acids. Germline CDR1 MNHNY, CDR2 SVGAGI (reference sequence). CDR3 loop: CASSQSGGALTYGYTF. The CDR3 DNA reads as TGTGCCAGCAGCCAGTCCGGGGGGGCCTTAACCTATGGCTACACCTTC.

J is TRBJ2-1 and V is TRBV10-3, with D perhaps matching TRBD1 (5 bases). Trimming stripped 8 bases from V and 2 bases from J, with 16 bases between. CDR3 length: 15 residues. CDR1 ENHRY and CDR2 SYGVKD come from the germline V gene. The CDR3 DNA reads as TGTGCCATCGCCTTACAGGTTACAACCTACAATGAGCAGTTCTTC. Translating gives CAIALQVTTYNEQFF.

The V call is TRBV24-1, the J call TRBJ2-1; 8 nucleotides line up with TRBD1. Per germline, CDR1 KGHDR and CDR2 SFDVKD. Trimming removed 1 base from V and 8 bases from J; junction bases left unmatched: 6. This CDR3 comprises 15 residues. The DNA for the CDR3 is TGTGCCACCAGTGATTTCCAGGGGGCAAGGGATGAGCAGTTCTTC. Protein: CATSDFQGARDEQFF.

The chain couples TRBV21-1 to TRBJ1-4; TRBD1, the table's D call, was not compared with the DNA. TRBV21-1 is a recognized pseudogene. This CDR3 region has 12 residues. In DNA, the CDR3 is TGTGCCAGCCTGGACAGGGGTGAAAAACTGTTTTTT. This sequence encodes CASLDRGEKLFF.

This chain links TRBV27 with TRBJ1-2; unclear D gene. CDR1 MNHEY and CDR2 SMNVEV come from the germline V gene (reference sequence). V shed 6 bases and J shed 8 bases, with 16 bases lying between them. The CDR3 runs to 13 residues. The CDR3 bases are TGTGCCAGCAGGTATTACCCCTCGGGGGGCTACACCTTC. Protein product: CASRYYPSGGYTF.

This clone was picked up one time. V usage is TRBV4-2 and J usage is TRBJ2-7; TRBD2 aligns across 11 bases. This CDR3 has 17 amino acids. Germline trimming cut 0 bases from V and 3 bases from J; bases unmatched to any gene: 7. Germline V gene lookup returns CDR1 LGHNA and CDR2 YNFKEQ. The CDR3 nucleotides read TGTGCCAGCAGCCAAGACCCGACTAGCGGGGACCTCTACGAGCAGTACTTC. This encodes CASSQDPTSGDLYEQYF.

V and J are TRBV9 and TRBJ2-1; 9 bases are a match to TRBD2. Germline V lookup: CDR1 SGDLS, CDR2 YYNGEE. The CDR3 runs 16 residues. J gave up 3 bases and V 2 bases, and 6 bases lay outside the gene matches. The CDR3 nucleotides are TGTGCCAGCAGCGTCGGCGGGAGGGCCGACTACAATGAGCAGTTCTTC. It yields the protein CASSVGGRADYNEQFF.

This chain joins TRBV6-5 and TRBJ2-5, with 11 nucleotides matching TRBD2. The CDR3 is made up of 14 amino acids. The J segment lost 4 bases and the V segment lost 2 bases, leaving 0 bases of the junction unmatched. Germline CDR1 reads MNHEY; CDR2 reads SVGAGI. CDR3 sequence: CASSYGLAGETQYF. CDR3 bases: TGTGCCAGCAGTTACGGACTAGCGGGAGAGACCCAGTACTTC.